What follows is one T cell receptor (beta chain) and its context. Its antigen is not identified. Germline loops: CDR1 MNHEY, CDR2 SMNVEV (reference sequence). The CDR3 length is 19 residues. V lost 4 bases, J lost 0 bases, and 7 bases stayed unmatched. As every portion of the isolated RNA was reverse transcribed, the sequencing read expressed TCRB transcripts. Assay: immunoSEQ multiplex PCR; the TCRdb copy retains only in-frame clones and omits some. The table records about 28,000 clones, around three fifths of them present only once. The entry originates in a study of beta chain features in type 1 diabetes. Regarding the study as a whole: Among patients with Type 1 diabetes, TCRB CDR3s were moderately but significantly shorter in every one of the four CD4+ subsets.

Sequencing was carried out using Tregs from blood. The TCR originated in a woman in her 30s with type 1 diabetes. The chain combines TRBV27 with TRBJ2-1; 15 nucleotides line up with TRBD2. CDR3 nucleotide sequence: TGTGCCAGCAGTTCAGACCGGACTAGCGGGAGGGCCTCCTACAATGAGCAGTTCTTC. Amino acid sequence: CASSSDRTSGRASYNEQFF.